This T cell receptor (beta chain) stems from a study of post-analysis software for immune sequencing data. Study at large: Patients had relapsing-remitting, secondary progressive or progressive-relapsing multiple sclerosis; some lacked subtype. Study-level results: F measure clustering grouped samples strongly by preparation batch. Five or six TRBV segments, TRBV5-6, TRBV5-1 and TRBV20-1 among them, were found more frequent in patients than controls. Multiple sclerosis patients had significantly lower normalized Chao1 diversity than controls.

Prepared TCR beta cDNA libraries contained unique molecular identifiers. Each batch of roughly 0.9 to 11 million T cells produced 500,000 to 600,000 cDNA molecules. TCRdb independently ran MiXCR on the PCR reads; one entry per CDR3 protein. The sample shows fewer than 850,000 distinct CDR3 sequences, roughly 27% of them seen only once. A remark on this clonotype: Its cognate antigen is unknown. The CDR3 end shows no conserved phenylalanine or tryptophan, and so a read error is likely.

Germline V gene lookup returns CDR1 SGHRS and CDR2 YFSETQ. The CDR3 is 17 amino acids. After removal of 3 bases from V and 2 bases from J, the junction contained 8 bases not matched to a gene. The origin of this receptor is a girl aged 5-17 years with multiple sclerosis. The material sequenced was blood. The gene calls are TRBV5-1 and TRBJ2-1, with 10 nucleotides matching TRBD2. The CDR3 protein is CASSSHLAGGPYNEQFY. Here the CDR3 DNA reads TGCGCCAGCAGCTCACATTTAGCGGGGGGCCCCTACAATGAGCAGTTCTAC.